The 4 T cell receptor beta chains below all came from one sample that was sequenced in a study of T cell responses to AZD1222 COVID-19 vaccine. Assay used: immunoSEQ multiplex PCR; TCRdb lists only in-frame clones, some missing. This sample has more than 100,000 clones, with roughly nine tenths found just once. This sample comprised peripheral blood, obtained on day 0 of AZD1222 vaccination. The source of these receptors is an adult in good health.

The rearrangement joins TRBV20-1 to TRBJ2-1; TRBD2 aligns across 11 bases. CDR3 length equals 16 residues. The germline V gene encodes CDR1 DFQATT and CDR2 SNEGSKA (reference sequence). V shed 3 bases and J 6 bases; nucleotides not matched to a gene: 10. The CDR3 nucleotides read TGCAGTGCTAGTCCACTAGCGGGAGATTCCCCCAATGAGCAGTTCTTC. As protein: CSASPLAGDSPNEQFF.

The chain is built from TRBV11-2 and TRBJ2-2; 11 positions match TRBD2. Per the germline V gene, CDR1 is SGHAT and CDR2 is FQNNGV. Trimming took 4 bases from V and 6 from J; bases not matched to a gene: 1. The CDR3 has 14 residues. CDR3 in DNA: TGTGCCAGCAGCTCACTAGCGGGAGCCGGGGAGCTGTTTTTT. It codes for CASSSLAGAGELFF.

This chain joins TRBV3-1 (or the pseudogene TRBV3-2) and TRBJ2-6, with 8 positions matching TRBD2. The V segment lost 3 bases and the J segment 2 bases; nucleotides outside the gene matches: 3. The CDR3 covers 16 residues. Germline CDR1 LGHDT, CDR2 YNNKEL (reference sequence). CDR3 DNA sequence: TGTGCCAGCAGCCACCGCGGGGGGACTGGGGCCAACGTCCTGACTTTC. Translating it yields CASSHRGGTGANVLTF.

This clone showed up just a few times. The CDR3 DNA is TGCGCCAGCAGCTTTGGAGGGGGGAGGACTGAAGCTTTCTTT. It is translated as CASSFGGGRTEAFF. The genes are TRBV5-1 and TRBJ1-1; tentative D call: TRBD1 (6 bases). The length of the CDR3 is 14 residues. Germline lookup yields CDR1 SGHRS and CDR2 YFSETQ. The ends were cut back, 2 bases at V and 5 bases at J, with 13 bases in the middle.